This TCR beta chain was sequenced in a study of cytomegalovirus exposure and HLA in healthy donors. PCR used 60 Vbeta primers and 13 Jbeta primers. Repertoires were generated with immunoSEQ multiplex PCR, while TCRdb's copy carries only in-frame clones and drops some. The sample carries around 190,000 clones, roughly four fifths recorded once. This clone was recorded a few times. V was clipped by 5 bases and J by 2 bases; unmatched bases: 5. The CDR3 sequence is 14 residues long. Germline CDR1 and CDR2: MNHNS and SASEGT. The V gene is TRBV6-1, the J gene TRBJ1-1; 7 nucleotides align to TRBD1. Source material: PBMCs. The sequence was collected from a man younger than 35 in good health and CMV-seronegative. CDR3 in amino acids: CASSRQGGNTEAFF. CDR3 nucleotides: TGTGCCAGCAGTCGACAGGGCGGAAACACTGAAGCTTTCTTT.